Presented here are 19 T cell receptor beta chains from one specimen sequenced in a study of CD8 T cells in Susac syndrome (dated by TCRdb to between 2018 and 2021). Library preparation was by the immunoSEQ multiplex PCR assay. RNA was extracted using the RNeasy kit, and about 0.5 to 1 microgram was reverse transcribed with random hexamers. The public reads were reprocessed in TCRdb via fastp at Q25 and MiXCR, keeping in-frame beta chains. Rows matching on CDR3 protein sequence are summarized as one entry with the most common DNA and genes. Here the sample has 120,000 or so distinct CDR3 sequences; 94% occur a single time. 0.095% to 0.1% of the sample goes to the ten largest clones. The sequenced material came from CD4+ T cells from PBMCs. The receptors shown here come from a human donor in good health.

This chain joins TRBV6-5 and TRBJ2-5; D is uncertain. This CDR3 is built from 14 residues. CDR1 and CDR2 from the germline V gene are MNHEY and SVGAGI. V lost 5 bases and J 4 bases, leaving 14 bases between the germline ends. CDR3 in amino acids: CASSVQAAVETQYF. CDR3 nucleotide sequence: TGTGCCAGCAGTGTCCAGGCGGCAGTAGAGACCCAGTACTTC.

This chain uses TRBV29-1 with TRBJ1-1; D is uncertain. Trimming took off 4 bases at V and 10 bases at J, with 13 bases between the two ends. CDR1 and CDR2 (germline): SQVTM, ANQGSEA. The CDR3 length is 11 residues. In DNA form, the CDR3 reads TGCAGCGTTGGTAGGACCGAGGGAGCTTTCTTT. This translates into CSVGRTEGAFF.

The V gene is TRBV5-1, the J gene TRBJ1-3; maybe TRBD1 (6 bases). Looked up from germline, CDR1 is SGHRS and CDR2 is YFSETQ. Trimming took off 3 bases at V and 0 bases at J, with 16 bases between the two ends. The CDR3 length is 17 residues. The CDR3, as DNA: TGCGCCAGCAGCTCCGGAGGGGGGGCCCTCTCTGGAAACACCATATATTTT. Its translation is CASSSGGGALSGNTIYF.

This chain joins TRBV5-6 and TRBJ2-2; D ambiguous. CDR1 is SGHDT and CDR2 is YYEEEE in the germline V gene. The CDR3 runs to 13 residues. Between the trimmed V and J ends, which lost 7 bases and 4 bases, there was a span of 11 bases. Here the CDR3 reads CASRESATGELFF. CDR3 in DNA: TGTGCCAGCCGCGAGTCCGCCACCGGGGAGCTGTTTTTT.

V usage is TRBV19 and J usage is TRBJ2-5; TRBD1 or TRBD2 may be the D gene (6 bases each). The length of the CDR3 is 15 residues. Germline CDR1 LNHDA, CDR2 SQIVND (reference sequence). Trimming removed 1 base from V and 4 bases from J, with 13 bases in between. This CDR3 is CASSIGPRGAETQYF. The CDR3 DNA sequence: TGTGCCAGTAGTATAGGTCCTAGGGGGGCAGAGACCCAGTACTTC. Together with reference TRBV19 and TRBJ2-5, the CDR3 gives the full variable domain: DGGITQSPKYLFRKEGQNVTLSCEQNLNHDAMYWYRQDPGQGLRLIYYSQIVNDFQKGDIAEGYSVSREKKESFPLTVTSAQKNPTAFYLCASSIGPRGAETQYFGPGTRLLVL.

This CDR3 is CSASSGRAGETQYF. The CDR3 region has the DNA TGCAGTGCTTCTAGCGGGAGGGCCGGGGAGACCCAGTACTTC. J is TRBJ2-5 and V is TRBV20-1; 12 bases line up with TRBD2. CDR3 size: 14 residues. Trimming took 5 bases from V and 5 from J; bases not matched to a gene: 6. From germline, CDR1 is DFQATT and CDR2 SNEGSKA (reference sequence).

The rearrangement uses TRBV4-2 and TRBJ2-1; TRBD2 agrees at 12 bases. V was clipped by 2 bases and J by 0 bases; unmatched bases: 11. This CDR3 is built from 20 residues. From germline, CDR1 is LGHNA and CDR2 YNFKEQ. In DNA, the CDR3 is TGTGCCAGCAGCCAAACACACGACGGGACTAGCGGGCGCTCCTACAATGAGCAGTTCTTC. Translated: CASSQTHDGTSGRSYNEQFF.

This chain connects TRBV7-2 to TRBJ2-5, with D possibly TRBD1 on 5 matching bases. Germline V lookup: CDR1 SGHTA, CDR2 FQGNSA. Trimming removed 1 base at V and 3 bases at J, with 15 bases between. This CDR3 has 16 amino acids. In nucleotides, the CDR3 is TGTGCCAGCAGCTTAGTAGGGTCAGGGTATGAAGAGACCCAGTACTTC. The encoded protein is CASSLVGSGYEETQYF.

The J gene is TRBJ2-7, the V gene TRBV6-5; 9 nucleotides match TRBD2. CDR3 length: 14 amino acids. From germline, CDR1 is MNHEY and CDR2 SVGAGI. Trimming removed 5 bases from V and 2 bases from J; junction bases left unmatched: 4. CDR3 sequence reads: CASSLAGRAYEQYF. As DNA, the CDR3 is TGTGCCAGCAGTCTAGCGGGAAGGGCCTACGAGCAGTACTTC.

V is TRBV28 and J is TRBJ2-3; TRBD2 is a possible D gene (5 bases). This CDR3 is built from 15 residues. Trimming stripped 5 bases from V and 2 bases from J, with 14 bases between. The germline CDR1 and CDR2 sequences are MDHEN and SYDVKM. In DNA, the CDR3 is TGTGCCAGCAGTCAAGGACTTCCGTACACAGATACGCAGTATTTT. It specifies CASSQGLPYTDTQYF.

The V and J genes are TRBV5-6 and TRBJ2-1, with TRBD1 matching 8 bases. V shed 4 bases, J shed 9 bases, and the junction held 6 bases outside the gene matches. The CDR3 length is 13 residues. Germline values: CDR1 SGHDT, CDR2 YYEEEE. The chain's CDR3 is CASSGDRLGEQFF. The CDR3 DNA is TGTGCCAGCAGCGGGGACAGGCTAGGTGAGCAGTTCTTC.

The V and J genes are TRBV28 and TRBJ2-7; 8 bases align to TRBD1. J lost 3 bases, V lost 8 bases, and 12 bases had no gene match. The CDR3 totals 15 residues. Germline loops: CDR1 MDHEN, CDR2 SYDVKM. The CDR3 reads CASVYRTGFFYEQYF. The DNA of the CDR3 is TGTGCCAGCGTATACCGGACAGGGTTTTTCTACGAGCAGTACTTC. The whole variable domain, remainder taken from reference TRBV28 and TRBJ2-7, is DVKVTQSSRYLVKRTGEKVFLECVQDMDHENMFWYRQDPGLGLRLIYFSYDVKMKEKGDIPEGYSVSREKKERFSLILESASTNQTSMYLCASVYRTGFFYEQYFGPGTRLTVT.

The V gene is TRBV9, the J gene TRBJ2-7, with a possible D match to TRBD1 (6 bases). V gave up 0 bases and J gave up 0 bases, with 13 bases separating them. This CDR3 has 16 amino acids. The V gene's germline CDR1 is SGDLS and CDR2 YYNGEE. The CDR3 here is CASSVAPDRSSYEQYF. In DNA form, the CDR3 reads TGTGCCAGCAGCGTAGCTCCGGACAGATCCTCCTACGAGCAGTACTTC.

The chain links TRBV20-1 to TRBJ2-2; 10 bases agree with TRBD1. Germline V lookup: CDR1 DFQATT, CDR2 SNEGSKA (reference sequence). The V segment lost 0 bases and the J segment 3 bases; nucleotides outside the gene matches: 4. The CDR3 spans 16 residues. The CDR3 nucleotides are TGCAGTGCTAGAGATGGGGACAGGGGCGACACCGGGGAGCTGTTTTTT. Translated: CSARDGDRGDTGELFF.

A single count supports this clonotype. The J gene is TRBJ2-7, the V gene TRBV20-1; D might be TRBD1 (6 bases). The CDR3 covers 13 residues. The V and J ends lost 2 bases and 0 bases respectively, with 8 bases between them. Germline-derived CDR1 and CDR2 are DFQATT and SNEGSKA (reference sequence). CDR3 sequence (DNA): TGCAGTGCTAGAAGGGGGACCTCCTACGAGCAGTACTTC. Its translation is CSARRGTSYEQYF.

The chain is built from TRBV11-1 and TRBJ2-1; TRBD2 agrees at 7 bases. Germline lookup yields CDR1 SGHAT and CDR2 FQDESV (reference sequence). Trimming cost V 6 bases and J 0 bases; bases outside gene matches: 8. The CDR3 is 16 residues long. CDR3 nucleotide sequence: TGTGCCAGCAGGGTAGCGGGCCCAAGCTCCTACAATGAGCAGTTCTTC. Encoded protein: CASRVAGPSSYNEQFF.

The chain recombines TRBV18 with TRBJ2-7; D gene ambiguous. The V gene's germline CDR1 is KGHSH and CDR2 LQKENI. V dropped 6 bases and J dropped 4 bases, with 16 bases sitting between them. The CDR3 spans 14 residues. CDR3 coding DNA: TGTGCCAGCTCCCCGGGTGGCACCTCATACGAGCAGTACTTC. Amino acids: CASSPGGTSYEQYF.

The chain carries TRBV2 and TRBJ2-1, with TRBD1 matching over 7 bases. Germline loops: CDR1 SNHLY, CDR2 FYNNEI. V gave up 2 bases and J gave up 4 bases; unmatched junction bases: 14. CDR3 length equals 18 residues. The CDR3 here is CASSESDTGTETYNEQFF. CDR3 nucleotide sequence: TGTGCCAGCAGTGAATCCGACACCGGGACAGAAACTTACAATGAGCAGTTCTTC. Using reference TRBV2 and TRBJ2-1 for the parts outside the CDR3, the full variable domain is EPEVTQTPSHQVTQMGQEVILRCVPISNHLYFYWYRQILGQKVEFLVSFYNNEISEKSEIFDDQFSVERPDGSNFTLKIRSTKLEDSAMYFCASSESDTGTETYNEQFFGPGTRLTVL.

The V call is TRBV27, the J call TRBJ2-1; 10 nucleotides agree with TRBD2. The CDR3 consists of 15 residues. Trimming removed 6 bases from V and 7 bases from J; junction bases left unmatched: 9. Germline V gene sequence: CDR1 MNHEY, CDR2 SMNVEV (reference sequence). CDR3: CASRDPGLANNEQFF. The CDR3 DNA is TGTGCCAGCAGAGACCCGGGACTAGCGAATAATGAGCAGTTCTTC.